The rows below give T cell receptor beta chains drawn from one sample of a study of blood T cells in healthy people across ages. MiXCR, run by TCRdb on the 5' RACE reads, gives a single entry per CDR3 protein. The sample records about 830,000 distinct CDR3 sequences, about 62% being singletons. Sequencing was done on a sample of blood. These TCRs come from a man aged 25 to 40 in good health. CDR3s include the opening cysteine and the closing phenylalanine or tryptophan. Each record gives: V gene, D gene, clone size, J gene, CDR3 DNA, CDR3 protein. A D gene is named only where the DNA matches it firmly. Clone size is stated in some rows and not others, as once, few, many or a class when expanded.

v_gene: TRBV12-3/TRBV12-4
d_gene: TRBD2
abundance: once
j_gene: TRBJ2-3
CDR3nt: TGTGCCAGCAGTTTTGGGGCCGGGGGGAACACAGATACGCAGTATTTT
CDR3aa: CASSFGAGGNTDTQYF

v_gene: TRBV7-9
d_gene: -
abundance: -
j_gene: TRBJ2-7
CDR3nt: TGTGCCAGCAGCTCTTACCGGGACGACTACGAGCAGTACTTC
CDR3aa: CASSSYRDDYEQYF

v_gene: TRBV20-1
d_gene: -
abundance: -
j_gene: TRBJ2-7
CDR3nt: TGCAGTGCAACCACCCGGGGGCCGCTAATGTACTTC
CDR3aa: CSATTRGPLMYF

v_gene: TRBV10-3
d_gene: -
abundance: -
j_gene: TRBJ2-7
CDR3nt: TGTGCCATCTCCGAGCCAGGGGAGAGCTACGAGCAGTACTTC
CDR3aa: CAISEPGESYEQYF

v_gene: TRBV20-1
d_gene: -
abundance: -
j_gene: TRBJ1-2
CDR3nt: TGCAGTGCTAAGACAGGCCAGGCCTATGGCTACACCTTC
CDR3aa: CSAKTGQAYGYTF

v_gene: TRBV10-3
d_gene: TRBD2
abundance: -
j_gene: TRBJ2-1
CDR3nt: TGTGCCAGTGTTAGCGGGGGGTCCCCGAGCTCCTACAATGAGCAGTTCTTC
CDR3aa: CASVSGGSPSSYNEQFF

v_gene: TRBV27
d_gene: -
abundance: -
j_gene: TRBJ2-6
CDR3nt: TGTGCCAGCAGTCCCAGTCGATCTGGGGCCAACGTCCTGACTTTC
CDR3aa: CASSPSRSGANVLTF

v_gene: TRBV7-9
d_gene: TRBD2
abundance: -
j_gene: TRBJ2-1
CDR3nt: TGTGCCAGCAGCTTAGCGGTAGCGGGGAACCACAATGAGCAGTTCTTC
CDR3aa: CASSLAVAGNHNEQFF

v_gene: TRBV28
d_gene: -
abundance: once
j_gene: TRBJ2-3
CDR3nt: TGTGCCAGCAGTTTCCGGGACGCCCCAAGGACCGATACGCAGTATTTT
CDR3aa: CASSFRDAPRTDTQYF

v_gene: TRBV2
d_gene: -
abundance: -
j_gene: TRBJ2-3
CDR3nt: TGTGCCAGCAGTGAATTCGAAGCACGTACGCAGTATTTT
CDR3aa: CASSEFEARTQYF

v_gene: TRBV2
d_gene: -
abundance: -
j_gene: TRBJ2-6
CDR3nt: TGTGCCAGCAGCCCTTATCCAGGGGCTGGGGCCAACGTCCTGACTTTC
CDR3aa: CASSPYPGAGANVLTF

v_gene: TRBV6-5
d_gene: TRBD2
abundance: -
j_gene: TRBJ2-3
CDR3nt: TGTGCCAGCAGTTACCAGACTAGCGGGGGGGATACGCAGTATTTT
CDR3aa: CASSYQTSGGDTQYF

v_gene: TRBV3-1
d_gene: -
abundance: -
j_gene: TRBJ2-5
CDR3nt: TGTGCCAGCAGCCTTGGGACTGCATCCGGAGAGACCCAGTACTTC
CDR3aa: CASSLGTASGETQYF

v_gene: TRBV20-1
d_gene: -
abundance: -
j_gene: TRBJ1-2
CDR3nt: TGCAGTGCTTCTGCCCGGACTCGGCAAGGTTATGGCTACACCTTC
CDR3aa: CSASARTRQGYGYTF

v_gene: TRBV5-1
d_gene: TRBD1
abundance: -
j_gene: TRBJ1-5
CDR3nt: TGCGCCAGCAGAGAGAATACAGGGGGTAGCAATCAGCCCCAGCATTTT
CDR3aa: CASRENTGGSNQPQHF

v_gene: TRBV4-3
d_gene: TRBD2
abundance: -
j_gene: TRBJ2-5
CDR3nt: TGCGCCAGCAGCCAAGAAGTAGCGGGGGGCACCCCTCAAGAGACCCAGTACTTC
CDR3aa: CASSQEVAGGTPQETQYF

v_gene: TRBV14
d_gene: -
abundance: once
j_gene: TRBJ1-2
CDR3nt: TGTGCCAGCAGCCAAACGTGGGGGCCCTATGGCTACACCTTC
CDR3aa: CASSQTWGPYGYTF

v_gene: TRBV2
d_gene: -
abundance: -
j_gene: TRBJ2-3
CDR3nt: TGTGCCAGCAGTGACGGCGGCTCCAGGGGAAATACGCAGTATTTT
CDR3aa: CASSDGGSRGNTQYF

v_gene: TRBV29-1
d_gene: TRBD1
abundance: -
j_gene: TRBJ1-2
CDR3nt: TGCAGCGCCCGAAAGGGACAGGGGGCAATTGGGTATGGCTACACCTTC
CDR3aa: CSARKGQGAIGYGYTF

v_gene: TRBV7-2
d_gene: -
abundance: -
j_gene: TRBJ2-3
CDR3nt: TGTGCCAGCAGCTTAACCCATACGCAGTATTTT
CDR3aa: CASSLTHTQYF

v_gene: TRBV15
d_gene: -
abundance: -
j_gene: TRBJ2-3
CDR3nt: TGTGCCACCAGCAGAGATTCGGCGGGGCTGACAGATACGCAGTATTTT
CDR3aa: CATSRDSAGLTDTQYF

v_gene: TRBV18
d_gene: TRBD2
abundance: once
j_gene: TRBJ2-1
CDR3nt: TGTGCCAGCTCACCACGGGGGGCTAGCGGGGACAATGAGCAGTTCTTC
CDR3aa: CASSPRGASGDNEQFF

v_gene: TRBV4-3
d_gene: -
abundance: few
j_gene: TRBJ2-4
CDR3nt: TGCGCCAGCAGCCGAGACAGTTTGGGAAACATTCAGTACTTC
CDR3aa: CASSRDSLGNIQYF

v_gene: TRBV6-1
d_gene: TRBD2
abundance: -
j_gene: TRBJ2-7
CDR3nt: TGTGCCAGCCGTGAGCGGGACTGGGCCCGCGAGCAGTACTTC
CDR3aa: CASRERDWAREQYF

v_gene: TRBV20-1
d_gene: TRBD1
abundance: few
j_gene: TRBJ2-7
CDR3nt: TGCAGTGCTAGGGGGACAGGGGCTGTCTACGAGCAGTACTTC
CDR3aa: CSARGTGAVYEQYF

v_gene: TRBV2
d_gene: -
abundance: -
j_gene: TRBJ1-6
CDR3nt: TGTGCCTCTCGGGTAGCAAATAATTCACCCCTCCACTTT
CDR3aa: CASRVANNSPLHF

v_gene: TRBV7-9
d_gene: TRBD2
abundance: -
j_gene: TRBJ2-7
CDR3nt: TGTGCCAGCAGCTTTGGGACTAGCGGGGTGGAGCAGTACTTC
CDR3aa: CASSFGTSGVEQYF

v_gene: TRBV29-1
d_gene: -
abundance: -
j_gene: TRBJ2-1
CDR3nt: TGCAGCGTTGGGGGGCCGGGGGCCGAGCAGTTCTTC
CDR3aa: CSVGGPGAEQFF

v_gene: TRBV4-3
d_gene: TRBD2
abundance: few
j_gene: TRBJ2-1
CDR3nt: TGCGCCAGCAGCCAGAGCGGGGGGCTTTACAATGAGCAGTTCTTC
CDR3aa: CASSQSGGLYNEQFF

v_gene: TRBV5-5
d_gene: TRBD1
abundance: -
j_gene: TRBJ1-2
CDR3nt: TGTGCCAGCAGCTTGGGAGGGGGCTATAGTGGCTACACCTTC
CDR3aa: CASSLGGGYSGYTF

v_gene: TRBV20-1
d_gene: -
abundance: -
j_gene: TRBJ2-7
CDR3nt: TGCAGTGCTAGTACAGGCGATATCGCCTACGAGCAGTACTTC
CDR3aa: CSASTGDIAYEQYF

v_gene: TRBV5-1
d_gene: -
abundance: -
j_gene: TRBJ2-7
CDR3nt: TGCGCCAGCAGCACCGAACAGGGATACGAGCAGTACTTC
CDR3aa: CASSTEQGYEQYF

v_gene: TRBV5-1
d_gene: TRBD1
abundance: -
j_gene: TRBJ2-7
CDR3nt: TGCGCCAGCAGCGGGGGACAGTCGGGCGAGCAGTACTTC
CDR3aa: CASSGGQSGEQYF

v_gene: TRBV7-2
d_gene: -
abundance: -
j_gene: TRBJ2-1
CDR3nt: TGTGCCAGCAGCTTTGACTGGTCTTACAATGAGCAGTTCTTC
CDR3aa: CASSFDWSYNEQFF

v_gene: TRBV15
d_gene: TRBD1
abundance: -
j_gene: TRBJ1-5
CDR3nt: TGTGCCACCAGCCCCGAGTGGACAGGGGGATTATCGGATCAGCCCCAGCATTTT
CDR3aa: CATSPEWTGGLSDQPQHF

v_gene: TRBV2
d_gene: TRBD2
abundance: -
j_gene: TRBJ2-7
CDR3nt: TGTGCCAGCAGAGCGGGGGGCGGATACGAGCAGTACTTC
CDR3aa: CASRAGGGYEQYF

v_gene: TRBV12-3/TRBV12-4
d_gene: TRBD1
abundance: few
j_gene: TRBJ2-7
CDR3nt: TGTGCCAGCATTTCGCAGGGGGCCTACGAGCAGTACTTC
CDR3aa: CASISQGAYEQYF

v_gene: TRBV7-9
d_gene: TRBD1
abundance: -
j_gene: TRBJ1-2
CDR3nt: TGTGCCAGCAGCCCCCACGTCGGGACAGACTATGGCTACACCTTC
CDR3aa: CASSPHVGTDYGYTF

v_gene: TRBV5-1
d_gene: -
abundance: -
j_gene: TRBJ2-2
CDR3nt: TGCGCCAGCCTACGGGCCCCGAACACCGGGGAGCTGTTTTTT
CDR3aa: CASLRAPNTGELFF

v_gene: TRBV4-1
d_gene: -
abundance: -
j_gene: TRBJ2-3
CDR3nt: TGCGCCAGCAGCCAAAGGTCAGGGGCGCAGTATTTT
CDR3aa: CASSQRSGAQYF

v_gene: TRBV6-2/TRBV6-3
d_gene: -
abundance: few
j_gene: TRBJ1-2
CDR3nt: TGTGCCAGCAGTTACTCGACAGGTTTAGGCCGCGGCTACACCTTC
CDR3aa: CASSYSTGLGRGYTF

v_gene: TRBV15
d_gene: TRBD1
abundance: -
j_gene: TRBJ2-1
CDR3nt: TGTGCCACCAGCAGAGATCAGGGGACAGGTGGCGATGAGCAGTTCTTC
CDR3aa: CATSRDQGTGGDEQFF

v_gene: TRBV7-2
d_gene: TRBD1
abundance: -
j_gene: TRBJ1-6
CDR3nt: TGTGCCAGCAGCTTAGATCGGACAGGTCATTCACCCCTCCACTTT
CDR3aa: CASSLDRTGHSPLHF

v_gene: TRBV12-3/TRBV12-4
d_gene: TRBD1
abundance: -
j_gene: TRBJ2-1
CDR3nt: TGTGCCAGCAGTTCCTCGGACAGGGGAAATGAGCAGTTCTTC
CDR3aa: CASSSSDRGNEQFF

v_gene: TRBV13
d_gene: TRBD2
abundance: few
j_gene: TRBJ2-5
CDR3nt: TGTGCCAGCAGCTCAAGAGAGCGGGGGGCCCAAGAGACCCAGTACTTC
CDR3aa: CASSSRERGAQETQYF

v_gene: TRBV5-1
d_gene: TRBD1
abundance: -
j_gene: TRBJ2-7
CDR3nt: TGCGCCAGCAGCAACACGGGACAGGGACACAATGAGCAGTACTTC
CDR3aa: CASSNTGQGHNEQYF

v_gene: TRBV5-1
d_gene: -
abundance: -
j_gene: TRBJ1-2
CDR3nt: TGCGCCAGCAGCTTGGACGCGACGCTTGGCTACACCTTC
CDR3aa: CASSLDATLGYTF

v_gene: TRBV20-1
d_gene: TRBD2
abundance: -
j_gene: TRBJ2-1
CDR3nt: TGCAGTGCTAGAGCGGGACTAGCGGGCTCACAGTTTTTC
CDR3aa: CSARAGLAGSQFF

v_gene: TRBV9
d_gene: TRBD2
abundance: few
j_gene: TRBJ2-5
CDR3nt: TGTGCCAGTTGCCCCGGGAGGACGGGCGGAGAGACCCAGTACTTC
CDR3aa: CASCPGRTGGETQYF

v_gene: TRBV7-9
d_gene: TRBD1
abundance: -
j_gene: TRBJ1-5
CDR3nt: TGTGCCAGCAGCTTACAGGGGGCGGATCAGCCCCAGCATTTT
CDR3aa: CASSLQGADQPQHF

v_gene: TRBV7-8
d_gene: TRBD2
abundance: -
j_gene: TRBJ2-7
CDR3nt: TGTGCCAGCAGCTTAATGCTGCGGGAGACCTACGAGCAGTACTTC
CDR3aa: CASSLMLRETYEQYF

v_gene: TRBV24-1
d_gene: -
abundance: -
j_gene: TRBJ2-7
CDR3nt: TGTGCCACCAGTGATGGACAGTCCGGCGAGCAGTACTTC
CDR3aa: CATSDGQSGEQYF